This TCR beta chain was captured by sequencing in a study of T cells in Graves' hyperthyroidism and ophthalmopathy. V lost 5 bases to trimming and J lost 5 bases, with 6 bases between them. The V gene's germline CDR1 is MNHNS and CDR2 SASEGT. CDR3 length: 12 amino acids. Amplification of TCR beta CDR3 regions used RNA as the template. The primer set for the first-round RT-PCR of the TCR CDR3 was HTBI. TCRdb called the multiplex PCR reads again in MiXCR, with one record for every CDR3 protein. The data contain around 600,000 distinct CDR3 sequences, around 14% of them singletons. This clonotype was detected ten times or more.

The chain recombines TRBV6-1 with TRBJ2-2, with D unclear. The sample consisted of blood. This TCR was recovered from a woman aged 18-29 years with Graves' ophthalmopathy. Here the CDR3 DNA reads TGTGCCAGCAGTTCCGAGACCGGGGAGCTGTTTTTT. This gives the protein CASSSETGELFF.